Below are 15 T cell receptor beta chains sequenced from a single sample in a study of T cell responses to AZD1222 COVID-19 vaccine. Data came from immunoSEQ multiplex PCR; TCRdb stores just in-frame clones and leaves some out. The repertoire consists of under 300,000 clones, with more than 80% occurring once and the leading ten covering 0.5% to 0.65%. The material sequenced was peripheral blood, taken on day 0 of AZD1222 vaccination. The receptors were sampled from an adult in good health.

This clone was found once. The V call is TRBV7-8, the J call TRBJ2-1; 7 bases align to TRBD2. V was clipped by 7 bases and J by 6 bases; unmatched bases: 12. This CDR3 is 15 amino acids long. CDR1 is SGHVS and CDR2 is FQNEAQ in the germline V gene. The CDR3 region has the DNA TGTGCCAGCATCCCTGGAGCGGGACGGATCAATGAGCAGTTCTTC. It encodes CASIPGAGRINEQFF.

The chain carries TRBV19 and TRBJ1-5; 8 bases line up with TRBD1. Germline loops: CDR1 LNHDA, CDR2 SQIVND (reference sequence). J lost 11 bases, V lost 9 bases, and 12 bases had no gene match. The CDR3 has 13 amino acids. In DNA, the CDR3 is TGTGCCAGCGGACAGGGCCCGGGTTCGTCCCAGCATTTT. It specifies CASGQGPGSSQHF.

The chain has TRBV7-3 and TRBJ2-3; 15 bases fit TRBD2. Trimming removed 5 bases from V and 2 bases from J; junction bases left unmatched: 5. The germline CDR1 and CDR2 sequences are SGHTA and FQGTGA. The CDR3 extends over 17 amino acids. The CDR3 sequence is CASSAGLAGGYTDTQYF. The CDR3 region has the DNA TGTGCCAGCAGCGCGGGACTAGCGGGGGGCTACACAGATACGCAGTATTTT.

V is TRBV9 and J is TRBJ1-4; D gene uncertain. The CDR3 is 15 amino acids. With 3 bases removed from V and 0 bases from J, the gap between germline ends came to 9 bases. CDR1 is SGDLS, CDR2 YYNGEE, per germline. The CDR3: CASSEEASTNEKLFF. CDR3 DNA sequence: TGTGCCAGCAGCGAAGAAGCCTCAACTAATGAAAAACTGTTTTTT.

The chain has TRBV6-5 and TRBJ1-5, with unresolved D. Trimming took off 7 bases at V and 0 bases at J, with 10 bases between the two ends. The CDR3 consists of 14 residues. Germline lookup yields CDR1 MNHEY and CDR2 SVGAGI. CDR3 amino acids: CASMEIYSNQPQHF. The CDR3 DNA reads TGTGCCAGCATGGAAATTTATAGCAATCAGCCCCAGCATTTT.

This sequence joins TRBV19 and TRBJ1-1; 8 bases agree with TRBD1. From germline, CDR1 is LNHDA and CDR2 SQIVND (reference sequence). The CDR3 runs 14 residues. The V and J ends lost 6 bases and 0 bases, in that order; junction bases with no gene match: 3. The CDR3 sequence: CASRRQGLNTEAFF. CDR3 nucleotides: TGTGCCAGTAGACGACAGGGGTTGAACACTGAAGCTTTCTTT.

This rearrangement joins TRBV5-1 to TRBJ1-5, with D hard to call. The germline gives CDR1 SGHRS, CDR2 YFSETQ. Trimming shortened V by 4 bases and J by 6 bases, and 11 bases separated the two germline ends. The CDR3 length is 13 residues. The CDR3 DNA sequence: TGCGCCAGCAGCCCGGTGGCCGGTCAGCCCCAGCATTTT. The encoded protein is CASSPVAGQPQHF.

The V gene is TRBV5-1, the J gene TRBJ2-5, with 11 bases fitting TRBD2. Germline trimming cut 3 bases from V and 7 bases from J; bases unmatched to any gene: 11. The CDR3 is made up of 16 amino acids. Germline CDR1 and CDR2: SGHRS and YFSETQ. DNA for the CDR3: TGCGCCAGCAGCTCCCAGCCTAGCGGGGGGACAAGGACCCAGTACTTC. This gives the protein CASSSQPSGGTRTQYF.

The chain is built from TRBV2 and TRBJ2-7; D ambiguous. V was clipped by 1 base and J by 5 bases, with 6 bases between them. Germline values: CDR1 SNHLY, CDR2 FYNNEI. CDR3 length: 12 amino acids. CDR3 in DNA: TGTGCCAGCAGTGAAGGGGCAGACGAGCAGTACTTC. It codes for CASSEGADEQYF.

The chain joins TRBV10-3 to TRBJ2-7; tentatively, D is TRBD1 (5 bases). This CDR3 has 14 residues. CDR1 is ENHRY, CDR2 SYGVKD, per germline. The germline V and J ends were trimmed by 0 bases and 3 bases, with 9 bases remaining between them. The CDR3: CAISESRQGYEQYF. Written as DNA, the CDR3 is TGTGCCATCAGTGAGTCCCGGCAGGGCTACGAGCAGTACTTC.

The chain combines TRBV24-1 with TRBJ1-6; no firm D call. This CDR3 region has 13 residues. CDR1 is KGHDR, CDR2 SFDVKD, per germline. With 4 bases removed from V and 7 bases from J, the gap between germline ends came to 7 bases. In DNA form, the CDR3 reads TGTGCCACCAGTGAGGCCTTCAATTCACCCCTCCACTTT. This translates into CATSEAFNSPLHF.

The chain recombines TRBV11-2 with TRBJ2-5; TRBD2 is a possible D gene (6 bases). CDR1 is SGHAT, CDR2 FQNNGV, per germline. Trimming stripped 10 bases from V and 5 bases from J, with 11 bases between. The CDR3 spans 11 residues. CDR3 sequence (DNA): TGTGCCACCCGGGAGTTGGAGACCCAGTACTTC. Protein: CATRELETQYF. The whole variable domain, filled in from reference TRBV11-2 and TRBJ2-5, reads EAGVAQSPRYKIIEKRQSVAFWCNPISGHATLYWYQQILGQGPKLLIQFQNNGVVDDSQLPKDRFSAERLKGVDSTLKIQPAKLEDSAVYLCATRELETQYFGPGTRLLVL.

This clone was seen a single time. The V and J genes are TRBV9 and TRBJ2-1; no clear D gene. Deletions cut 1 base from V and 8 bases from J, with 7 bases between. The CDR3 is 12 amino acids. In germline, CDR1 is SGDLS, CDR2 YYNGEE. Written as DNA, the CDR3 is TGTGCCAGCAGCGTATACGGCGATGAGCAGTTCTTC. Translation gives CASSVYGDEQFF.

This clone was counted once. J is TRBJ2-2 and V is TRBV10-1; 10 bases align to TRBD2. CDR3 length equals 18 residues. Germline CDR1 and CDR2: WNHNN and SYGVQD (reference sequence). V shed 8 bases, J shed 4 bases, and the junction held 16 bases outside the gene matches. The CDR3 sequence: CASVGGRASGGGTGELFF. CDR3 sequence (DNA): TGCGCCAGCGTCGGGGGGCGGGCTAGCGGGGGAGGCACCGGGGAGCTGTTTTTT.

CDR3 residues: CASSTSSGSYEQFF. The CDR3 DNA follows: TGTGCCAGTAGTACTTCTAGCGGGAGCTATGAGCAGTTCTTC. The chain carries TRBV19 and TRBJ2-1, with TRBD2 matching over 10 bases. J gave up 8 bases and V 4 bases, and 5 bases lay outside the gene matches. This CDR3 is 14 amino acids long. Germline V CDR1 and CDR2: LNHDA, SQIVND (reference sequence). The variable domain in full, completed from reference TRBV19 and TRBJ2-1, reads DGGITQSPKYLFRKEGQNVTLSCEQNLNHDAMYWYRQDPGQGLRLIYYSQIVNDFQKGDIAEGYSVSREKKESFPLTVTSAQKNPTAFYLCASSTSSGSYEQFFGPGTRLTVL.